The TCR beta chain described here comes from a study of blood T cell repertoires in COVID-19. As for the study in general: Sources were T cells, B-cell-depleted T cells, or PBMCs; the material itself was cDNA or gDNA.

The germline V gene encodes CDR1 MDHEN and CDR2 SYDVKM. The CDR3 runs to 15 residues. V was shortened by 4 bases and J by 0 bases, with 10 bases between the two germline ends. Authors' analysis steps: Counts of nucleated cells, estimated from reference gene primer amplification, were obtained. Here immunoSEQ multiplex PCR was the method, and the copy in TCRdb shows in-frame clones only, minus some. D and trimming come from the DNA, and the V and J calls and clone size come from that table. This table has roughly 69,000 clones, 80% to 90% appearing once. This TCR came from a man between 50 and 59 years old with active COVID-19. Sequenced input: peripheral blood. The V gene is TRBV28, the J gene TRBJ1-5, with TRBD1 as a possible D gene (5 bases). CDR3 bases: TGTGCCAGCAGTTCCAACAGGATTAGCAATCAGCCCCAGCATTTT. It is translated as CASSSNRISNQPQHF. Full variable domain (missing parts from reference TRBV28 and TRBJ1-5): DVKVTQSSRYLVKRTGEKVFLECVQDMDHENMFWYRQDPGLGLRLIYFSYDVKMKEKGDIPEGYSVSREKKERFSLILESASTNQTSMYLCASSSNRISNQPQHFGDGTRLSIL.